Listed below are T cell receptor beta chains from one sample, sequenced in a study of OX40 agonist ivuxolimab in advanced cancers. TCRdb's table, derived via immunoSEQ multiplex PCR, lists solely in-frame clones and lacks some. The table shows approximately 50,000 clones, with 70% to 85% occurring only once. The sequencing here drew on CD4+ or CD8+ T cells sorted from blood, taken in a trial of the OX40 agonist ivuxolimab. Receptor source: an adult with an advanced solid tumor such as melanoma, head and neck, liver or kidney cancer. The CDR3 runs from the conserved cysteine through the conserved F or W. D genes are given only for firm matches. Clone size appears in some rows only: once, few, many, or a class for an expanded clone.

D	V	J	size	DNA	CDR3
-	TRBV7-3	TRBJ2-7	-	TGTGCCAGCAGCTTAGCTTCCGGGACACCTACCTACGAGCAGTACTTC	CASSLASGTPTYEQYF
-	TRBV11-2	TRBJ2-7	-	TGTGCCAGCAGCTTAGATTCGGATTACGAGCAGTACTTC	CASSLDSDYEQYF
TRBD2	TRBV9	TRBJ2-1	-	TGTGCCAGCGCCCTAGCGGCCATAGGGAACAATGAGCAGTTCTTC	CASALAAIGNNEQFF
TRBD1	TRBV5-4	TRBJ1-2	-	TGTGCCAGCAGCCAATGGACAGGGGGCCACTATGGCTACACCTTC	CASSQWTGGHYGYTF
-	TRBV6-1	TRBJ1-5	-	TGTGCCAGCAGTGATACAGGAAGGTCTTTTAGCAATCAGCCCCAGCATTTT	CASSDTGRSFSNQPQHF
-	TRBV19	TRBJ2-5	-	TGTGCCAGTAGTATCGGTAGGGAAGAGACCCAGTACTTC	CASSIGREETQYF
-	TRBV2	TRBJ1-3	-	TGTGCCAGCAGTGAGTCCTCTGGAAACACCATATATTTT	CASSESSGNTIYF
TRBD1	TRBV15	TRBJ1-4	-	TGTGCCACCAGCAGAGCCCCGGGGACAGGGATGGGAGAAAAACTGTTTTTT	CATSRAPGTGMGEKLFF
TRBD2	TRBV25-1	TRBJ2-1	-	TGTGCCAGCAGTGACCTCCTGGCGGGAGGTACTATGAATGAGCAGTTCTTC	CASSDLLAGGTMNEQFF
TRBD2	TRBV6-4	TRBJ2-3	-	TGTGCCAGCAAGCGGGAGGTGGACACAGATACGCAGTATTTT	CASKREVDTDTQYF
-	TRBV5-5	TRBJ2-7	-	TGTGCCAGCAGCTCCCAAATGGGGAGCTCCTACGAGCAGTACTTC	CASSSQMGSSYEQYF
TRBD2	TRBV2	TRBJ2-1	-	TGTGCCAGCAGGGATTGGACTAGCGGGAGAGGCAATGAGCAGTTCTTC	CASRDWTSGRGNEQFF
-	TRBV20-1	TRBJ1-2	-	TGCAGTGCTAGCGGTAGTGGCTACACCTTC	CSASGSGYTF
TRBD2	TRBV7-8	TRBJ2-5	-	TGTGCCAGCAGTTTTAACGTAGCGGGACCCACTGGGACCCAGTACTTC	CASSFNVAGPTGTQYF
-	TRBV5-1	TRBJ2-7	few	TGCGCCAGCAGCCGCGAAAGGGTAGGCTACGAGCAGTACTTC	CASSRERVGYEQYF
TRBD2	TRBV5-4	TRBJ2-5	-	TGTGCCAGCAGCCCCGGGAGGGAGGAGACCCAGTACTTC	CASSPGREETQYF
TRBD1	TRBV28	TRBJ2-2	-	TGTGCCAGCAGAGAGCGAAGGGGGCCGAACACCGGGGAGCTGTTTTTT	CASRERRGPNTGELFF
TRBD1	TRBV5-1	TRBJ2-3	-	TGCGCCAGCAGAATGACAGGGGGCCCCACAGATACGCAGTATTTT	CASRMTGGPTDTQYF
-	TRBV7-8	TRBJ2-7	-	TGTGCCAGCAGCTTAGCGAGGGAATACGAGCAGTACTTC	CASSLAREYEQYF
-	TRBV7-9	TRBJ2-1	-	TGTGCCAGCAGCTTAGTTAATACGGCGAGAGAGAAACAGTTCTTC	CASSLVNTAREKQFF
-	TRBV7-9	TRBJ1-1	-	TGTGCCAGCAGCAGGGGGGGAACTGAAGCTTTCTTT	CASSRGGTEAFF
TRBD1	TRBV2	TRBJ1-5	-	TGTGCCAGCAGTGTACAGGGGCGGTATCAGCCCCAGCATTTT	CASSVQGRYQPQHF
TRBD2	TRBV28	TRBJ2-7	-	TGTGCCAGCAGTTTAGAAGCCGGGACTAGCGGCAGAGGTGGGCAGTACTTC	CASSLEAGTSGRGGQYF
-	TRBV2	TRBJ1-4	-	TGTGCCAGCAGGGACAGCACAACTAATGAAAAACTGTTTTTT	CASRDSTTNEKLFF
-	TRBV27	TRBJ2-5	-	TGTGCCAGCAGTTCACGAGACGGAGGCGTAGGATTAGAGACCCAGTACTTC	CASSSRDGGVGLETQYF
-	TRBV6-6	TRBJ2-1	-	TGTGCCAGCAGGGCAACAGGGGGAGGGTACAATGAGCAGTTCTTC	CASRATGGGYNEQFF
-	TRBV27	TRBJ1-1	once	TGTGCCAGCAGTTTATCTTGGGGGAGTGAAGCTTTCTTT	CASSLSWGSEAFF
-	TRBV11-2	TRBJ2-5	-	TGTGCCAGCAGCTTACGTGAGACCCAGTACTTC	CASSLRETQYF
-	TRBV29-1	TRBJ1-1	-	TGCAGCGTTGACCGGGGATTAGACACTGAAGCTTTCTTT	CSVDRGLDTEAFF
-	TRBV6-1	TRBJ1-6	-	TGTGCCAGCAGTGAATCTTCAGGGGCGAATTCACCCCTCCACTTT	CASSESSGANSPLHF
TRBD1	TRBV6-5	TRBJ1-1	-	TGTGCCAGCAGGGAGGGACAGGGAAGAGCTGAAGCTTTCTTT	CASREGQGRAEAFF
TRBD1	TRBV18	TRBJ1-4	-	TGTGCCAGCTCACCAAGACAGGGGAATGAAAAACTGTTTTTT	CASSPRQGNEKLFF
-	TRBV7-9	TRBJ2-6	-	TGTGCCAGCAGCTCAGACTCGTCCGCTGGGGCCAACGTCCTGACTTTC	CASSSDSSAGANVLTF
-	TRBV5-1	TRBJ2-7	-	TGCGCCAGCAGCTTCGGGGACGCCGAGGCCGAGCAGTACTTC	CASSFGDAEAEQYF
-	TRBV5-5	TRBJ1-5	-	TGTGCCAGCAGCCCTTGGGGCCAGGTTAGTCAGCCCCAGCATTTT	CASSPWGQVSQPQHF
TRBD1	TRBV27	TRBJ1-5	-	TGTGCCAGCGGGACAGGTTATCAGCCCCAGCATTTT	CASGTGYQPQHF
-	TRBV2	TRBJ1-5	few	TGTGCCAGCAGTGCTCGGGGCAGAGATCAGCCCCAGCATTTT	CASSARGRDQPQHF
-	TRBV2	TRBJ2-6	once	TGTGCCAGCAGAGGGGCCAACGTCCTGACTTTC	CASRGANVLTF
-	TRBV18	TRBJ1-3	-	TGTGCCAGCTCACCCCGTGGAGGCTCTGGAAACACCATATATTTT	CASSPRGGSGNTIYF
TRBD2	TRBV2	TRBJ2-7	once	TGTGCCAGCAGGAGGGGGACTAGCGGGAGTTCCTACGAGCAGTACTTC	CASRRGTSGSSYEQYF
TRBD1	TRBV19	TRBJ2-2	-	TGTGCCAGTAGTACCCGGGACAGGTGGACCGGGGAGCTGTTTTTT	CASSTRDRWTGELFF
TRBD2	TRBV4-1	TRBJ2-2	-	TGCGCCAGCAGCCAAGGGGGAGGGAGTAACACCGGGGAGCTGTTTTTT	CASSQGGGSNTGELFF
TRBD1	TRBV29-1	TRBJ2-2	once	TGCAGCGTTGAGTGGGGACAGTCTACCGGGGAGCTGTTTTTT	CSVEWGQSTGELFF
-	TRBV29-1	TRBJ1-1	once	TGCAGCGTTGAGGGGGTTCCTAAACCTGAAGCTTTCTTT	CSVEGVPKPEAFF
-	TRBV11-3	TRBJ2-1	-	TGTGCCAGCAGCTTCGGAGGAGATGAGCAGTTCTTC	CASSFGGDEQFF
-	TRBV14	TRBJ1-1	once	TGTGCCAGCAGCCAAGGGGGATTCAGAATGAACACTGAAGCTTTCTTT	CASSQGGFRMNTEAFF
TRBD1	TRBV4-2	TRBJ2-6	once	TGTGCCAGCAGCCAAGATGGGACAGACTCTGGGGCCAACGTCCTGACTTTC	CASSQDGTDSGANVLTF
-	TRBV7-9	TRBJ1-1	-	TGTGCCAGCAGCTTAGTGAGGCAGCCTGAAGCTTTCTTT	CASSLVRQPEAFF
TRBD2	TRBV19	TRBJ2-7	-	TGTGCCAGTAGTATTAAGAAAGGGACTAGCGGGAGGTACGAGCAGTACTTC	CASSIKKGTSGRYEQYF
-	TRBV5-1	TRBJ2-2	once	TGCGCCAGCAGCTTGGAAGGGACTGTGAACACCGGGGAGCTGTTTTTT	CASSLEGTVNTGELFF
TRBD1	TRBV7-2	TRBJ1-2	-	TGTGCCAGCAGCTTAGGCCCCGACAGGGGGCGCGGAGGGGGCTATGGCTACACCTTC	CASSLGPDRGRGGGYGYTF
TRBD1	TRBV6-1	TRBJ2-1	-	TGTGCCAGCAGTCAACAGGGGAATGAGCAGTTCTTC	CASSQQGNEQFF
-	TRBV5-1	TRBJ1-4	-	TGCGCCAGCAGTTCCGAAGCACTTAATGAAAAACTGTTTTTT	CASSSEALNEKLFF
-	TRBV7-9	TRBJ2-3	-	TGTGCCAGCAGCCCCCGACGGGGTGGCGGGAGCACAGATACGCAGTATTTT	CASSPRRGGGSTDTQYF
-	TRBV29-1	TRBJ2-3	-	TGCAGCGTTGACGGCCAGCCCCCCCCTACGCAGTATTTT	CSVDGQPPPTQYF
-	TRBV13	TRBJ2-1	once	TGTGCCAGCAGCTCAAGGCAGACAGGTGTTTCAAGCGGCTCCTACAATGAGCAGTTCTTC	CASSSRQTGVSSGSYNEQFF
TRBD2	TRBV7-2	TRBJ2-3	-	TGTGCCAGCAGCTTAATAGCGGGAGCGGCAGATACGCAGTATTTT	CASSLIAGAADTQYF